The rows below give T cell receptor beta chains drawn from one sample of a study of blood T cell repertoires in COVID-19. Profiled with immunoSEQ multiplex PCR; TCRdb holds only in-frame clones, not every one. The sample yields about 210,000 clones, around 85% seen once. Material: peripheral blood. The receptors come from a man in his forties or fifties with acute or convalescent COVID-19. Each CDR3 is given with its conserved first and last residue. The D gene is left open where the match is weak. Size values are once, few and many counts, or a class for expanded clones, and some rows have none.

clone size,V gene,D gene,J gene,CDR3 protein,CDR3 DNA
NA,TRBV7-2,TRBD1,TRBJ1-1,CASSEDRGMNTEAFF,TGTGCCAGCAGCGAGGACAGGGGAATGAACACTGAAGCTTTCTTT
NA,TRBV27,TRBD2,TRBJ2-5,CASSLSPSVGTSGRETQYF,TGTGCCAGCAGTTTATCGCCCTCTGTGGGGACTAGCGGGAGAGAGACCCAGTACTTC
NA,TRBV3-1/TRBV3-2,TRBD1,TRBJ2-7,CASSQAGQGVYEQYF,TGTGCCAGCAGCCAAGCTGGACAGGGGGTTTACGAGCAGTACTTC
NA,TRBV5-4,NA,TRBJ1-1,CASSLGGVEAFF,TGTGCCAGCAGCTTGGGGGGGGTTGAAGCTTTCTTT
NA,TRBV19,NA,TRBJ2-2,CASSTSGGFNTGELFF,TGTGCCAGTAGTACCTCGGGGGGCTTTAACACCGGGGAGCTGTTTTTT
NA,TRBV6-4,NA,TRBJ2-6,CASSAMTSSGANVLTF,TGTGCCAGCAGTGCAATGACTAGCTCTGGGGCCAACGTCCTGACTTTC
NA,TRBV19,NA,TRBJ2-2,CASMGPDRRTGELFF,TGTGCCAGTATGGGGCCGGACCGACGTACCGGGGAGCTGTTTTTT
NA,TRBV9,TRBD2,TRBJ2-4,CASSASGGTKNIQYF,TGTGCCAGCAGCGCATCGGGGGGGACCAAAAACATTCAGTACTTC
NA,TRBV19,TRBD1,TRBJ2-1,CASSIGGQGMEYEQFF,TGTGCCAGTAGTATAGGGGGACAGGGGATGGAATATGAGCAGTTCTTC
NA,TRBV15,NA,TRBJ1-5,CATSGGGGTPSNQPQHF,TGTGCCACCAGCGGTGGGGGGGGGACACCTAGCAATCAGCCCCAGCATTTT
NA,TRBV27,NA,TRBJ2-1,CASSLYRGLSNEQFF,TGTGCCAGCAGTTTATACAGGGGACTTAGCAATGAGCAGTTCTTC
once,TRBV29-1,TRBD1,TRBJ1-1,CSVMKKDRGYTEAFF,TGCAGCGTCATGAAGAAGGACAGGGGCTACACTGAAGCTTTCTTT
once,TRBV2,NA,TRBJ2-1,CASSEAAGWLNEQFF,TGTGCCAGCAGTGAGGCGGCAGGGTGGTTGAATGAGCAGTTCTTC
once,TRBV6-5,NA,TRBJ1-5,CASRETDRQWPQHF,TGTGCCAGCAGAGAGACAGACCGCCAGTGGCCCCAGCATTTT
NA,TRBV4-1,TRBD1,TRBJ1-5,CASSQGTGGNQPQHF,TGCGCCAGCAGCCAAGGGACAGGGGGGAATCAGCCCCAGCATTTT
NA,TRBV5-1,NA,TRBJ2-1,CASSLGPGVNEQFF,TGCGCCAGCAGCTTGGGGCCAGGGGTTAATGAGCAGTTCTTC
NA,TRBV5-6,TRBD2,TRBJ2-3,CASSSGRGTDTQYF,TGTGCCAGCAGCTCCGGGAGGGGTACAGATACGCAGTATTTT
NA,TRBV12-3/TRBV12-4,TRBD2,TRBJ2-3,CASSLWRGGKYF,TGTGCCAGCAGTTTATGGCGGGGGGGGAAGTATTTT
once,TRBV6-5,TRBD1,TRBJ1-3,CASSLNRGLGNTIYF,TGTGCCAGCAGTTTGAACAGGGGGTTAGGAAACACCATATATTTT
NA,TRBV5-1,TRBD2,TRBJ2-2,CASSLPLAGEGTGELFF,TGCGCCAGCAGCCTTCCTCTAGCGGGAGAGGGAACCGGGGAGCTGTTTTTT
NA,TRBV6-5,TRBD2,TRBJ2-7,CASSLTSVSSYEQYF,TGTGCCAGCAGCCTGACTAGCGTAAGCTCCTACGAGCAGTACTTC
NA,TRBV9,NA,TRBJ2-6,CASSVAYFSGANVLTF,TGTGCCAGCAGCGTAGCTTACTTCTCTGGGGCCAACGTCCTGACTTTC
NA,TRBV2,TRBD2,TRBJ2-1,CASSGLAGPLEQFF,TGTGCCAGCAGTGGACTAGCGGGACCTCTTGAGCAGTTCTTC
NA,TRBV7-3,NA,TRBJ2-7,CASSLSQGDDEQYF,TGTGCCAGCAGCTTAAGTCAGGGCGACGACGAGCAGTACTTC
NA,TRBV2,TRBD1,TRBJ1-6,CASSVEGTGYSPLHF,TGTGCCAGCAGTGTAGAGGGGACAGGGTATTCACCCCTCCACTTT
NA,TRBV5-1,NA,TRBJ1-3,CASSSGGLGQRSGNTIYF,TGCGCCAGCAGCTCCGGAGGACTGGGACAACGCTCTGGAAACACCATATATTTT
NA,TRBV7-2,TRBD1,TRBJ2-1,CASSFTYYGTGRANEQFF,TGTGCCAGCAGCTTCACGTATTACGGGACAGGAAGGGCCAATGAGCAGTTCTTC
NA,TRBV27,NA,TRBJ2-3,CASRIGLFIDTQYF,TGTGCCAGCAGGATCGGACTGTTTATAGATACGCAGTATTTT
NA,TRBV19,TRBD2,TRBJ2-1,CASSIDGRSSYNEQFF,TGTGCCAGTAGTATCGACGGGAGGAGCTCCTACAATGAGCAGTTCTTC
NA,TRBV3-1/TRBV3-2,TRBD2,TRBJ2-3,CASSQTGGEAQYF,TGTGCCAGCAGCCAAACTGGGGGGGAAGCGCAGTATTTT
NA,TRBV2,TRBD2,TRBJ2-3,CASTRERGTDTQYF,TGTGCCAGCACCCGGGAGCGGGGAACAGATACGCAGTATTTT
NA,TRBV5-6,TRBD1,TRBJ2-5,CASSLAWALDRGREETQYF,TGTGCCAGCAGCTTGGCCTGGGCATTGGACAGGGGAAGAGAAGAGACCCAGTACTTC
NA,TRBV6-5,NA,TRBJ1-5,CATGGNQPQHF,TGTGCCACTGGGGGGAATCAGCCCCAGCATTTT
NA,TRBV9,TRBD1,TRBJ2-7,CASSASGTGGSYEQYF,TGTGCCAGCAGCGCATCCGGGACAGGGGGCTCCTACGAGCAGTACTTC
NA,TRBV27,TRBD1,TRBJ1-1,CASSARDRGFGNTEAFF,TGTGCCAGCAGTGCGCGGGACAGGGGTTTCGGGAACACTGAAGCTTTCTTT
NA,TRBV29-1,NA,TRBJ1-2,CSVEAAGGSFYGYTF,TGCAGCGTTGAGGCGGCGGGGGGTTCCTTCTATGGCTACACCTTC
NA,TRBV7-8,TRBD2,TRBJ2-7,CASSPHAGGIGNEQYF,TGTGCCAGCAGCCCCCACGCGGGAGGAATAGGAAACGAGCAGTACTTC
NA,TRBV11-2,TRBD1,TRBJ1-5,CASSGGGNQPQHF,TGTGCCAGCTCAGGGGGCGGCAATCAGCCCCAGCATTTT
NA,TRBV29-1,TRBD1,TRBJ2-3,CSVHGTGHTDTQYF,TGCAGCGTACACGGGACAGGCCACACAGATACGCAGTATTTT
NA,TRBV7-8,NA,TRBJ2-3,CASSLEGLITDTQYF,TGTGCCAGCAGCTTAGAGGGACTGATCACAGATACGCAGTATTTT
NA,TRBV7-9,NA,TRBJ1-2,CASSPTDSRGYTF,TGTGCCAGCAGCCCTACGGACAGTCGTGGCTACACCTTC
NA,TRBV19,TRBD1,TRBJ2-2,CASSIVGTGANGELFF,TGTGCCAGTAGTATAGTAGGGACAGGGGCGAACGGGGAGCTGTTTTTT
NA,TRBV10-3,TRBD2,TRBJ2-4,CAISESWTSGGGAKNIQYF,TGTGCCATCAGTGAGTCCTGGACTAGCGGGGGGGGAGCCAAAAACATTCAGTACTTC
few,TRBV18,TRBD1,TRBJ2-3,CASSQATGQNTDTQYF,TGTGCCAGCTCACAAGCAACGGGACAGAACACAGATACGCAGTATTTT
NA,TRBV6-5,TRBD1,TRBJ1-5,CASRTQDRGNQPQHF,TGTGCCAGCAGGACTCAGGACAGGGGCAATCAGCCCCAGCATTTT